The 18 T cell receptor beta chains listed next were all sequenced from one sample in a study of immune reconstitution after stem cell transplant in scleroderma. From the RT-PCR reads, TCRdb called clonotypes with MiXCR, one entry per CDR3 protein. In the table there are about 5,600 distinct CDR3 sequences, 6.5% to 10% of which are singletons. This specimen was taken before or after autologous hematopoietic stem cell transplantation (not recorded which). These receptors were obtained from a male donor with systemic sclerosis.

The V and J genes are TRBV5-1 and TRBJ2-3, with TRBD2 matching over 10 bases. The V and J ends lost 2 bases and 0 bases, in that order; junction bases with no gene match: 6. The CDR3 extends over 17 amino acids. Germline loops: CDR1 SGHRS, CDR2 YFSETQ. The CDR3 region has the DNA TGCGCCAGCAGCTTCCATACTAGCGGGAAGAGCACAGATACGCAGTATTTT. It yields the protein CASSFHTSGKSTDTQYF.

The genes are TRBV28 and TRBJ1-1; D is unresolved. The ends were cut back, 6 bases at V and 1 base at J, with 12 bases in the middle. Germline V gene lookup returns CDR1 MDHEN and CDR2 SYDVKM. The CDR3 sequence is 14 residues long. The CDR3 DNA follows: TGTGCCAGCAGCCCCGAGCTGGAGAACACTGAAGCTTTCTTT. Translation gives CASSPELENTEAFF.

In its sample, this clonotype ranks as medium-sized. J is TRBJ2-7 and V is TRBV20-1; D may be TRBD1 (6 bases). The germline CDR1 and CDR2 sequences are DFQATT and SNEGSKA (reference sequence). The CDR3 has 10 amino acids. The germline V and J ends were trimmed by 7 bases and 11 bases, with 15 bases remaining between them. As DNA, the CDR3 is TGCAGTGTCCCACAGGGTTTCGAGTACTTC. Protein product: CSVPQGFEYF.

This clonotype is deemed medium-sized. The genes are TRBV20-1 and TRBJ1-2; D possibly corresponds to TRBD1 (5 bases). The V and J ends lost 3 bases and 2 bases respectively, with 13 bases between them. Germline values: CDR1 DFQATT, CDR2 SNEGSKA (reference sequence). This CDR3 is 14 amino acids long. The CDR3 bases are TGCAGTGCTAGTCTGGACGGGGGGAACTATGGCTACACCTTC. Its translation is CSASLDGGNYGYTF.

This clonotype is termed medium-sized. The V gene is TRBV10-1, the J gene TRBJ2-1; tentatively, D is TRBD2 (6 bases). The CDR3 has 15 residues. The germline V and J ends were trimmed by 3 bases and 8 bases, with 17 bases remaining between them. Germline V gene data show CDR1 as WNHNN and CDR2 as SYGVQD (reference sequence). The CDR3 DNA reads as TGCGCCAGCAGTGAAGAGACTAGTCTGTTCGATGAGCAGTTCTTC. This gives the protein CASSEETSLFDEQFF.

This clonotype is judged medium-sized. The chain is built from TRBV6-6 and TRBJ1-1, with TRBD1 matching 7 bases. This CDR3 comprises 15 residues. From germline, CDR1 is MNHNY and CDR2 SVGAGI (reference sequence). Trimming removed 0 bases from V and 4 bases from J; junction bases left unmatched: 5. This CDR3 reads CASSYSDRAPTEAFF. In DNA, the CDR3 is TGTGCCAGCAGTTACTCCGACAGGGCCCCCACTGAAGCTTTCTTT.

The gene calls are TRBV7-9 and TRBJ1-5; D remains ambiguous. Germline loops: CDR1 SEHNR, CDR2 FQNEAQ (reference sequence). The CDR3 length is 14 residues. V was cut by 5 bases and J by 7 bases, with 15 bases left in between. CDR3 bases: TGTGCCAGCAGCCCTGTTGGGGAAGGCCAGCCCCAGCATTTT. Protein sequence: CASSPVGEGQPQHF.

In this sample, this clonotype is medium-sized (0.01 to 0.1%). The chain is built from TRBV27 and TRBJ2-3; perhaps TRBD2 as D (5 bases). V lost 3 bases and J 2 bases, leaving 15 bases between the germline ends. Per germline, CDR1 MNHEY and CDR2 SMNVEV (reference sequence). The CDR3 totals 16 residues. The CDR3 sequence: CASSFLSTNPTDTQYF. In DNA form, the CDR3 reads TGTGCCAGCAGTTTTCTCTCGACTAATCCCACAGATACGCAGTATTTT.

In this sample, this clonotype is medium-sized. The rearrangement uses TRBV20-1 and TRBJ1-5; D might be TRBD1 (5 bases). Trimming took off 1 base at V and 5 bases at J, with 9 bases between the two ends. Germline loops: CDR1 DFQATT, CDR2 SNEGSKA (reference sequence). CDR3 size: 13 residues. This chain's CDR3 is CSARGTYDQPQHF. The CDR3 DNA reads as TGCAGTGCTAGAGGGACATATGATCAGCCCCAGCATTTT.

This clonotype is medium-sized (0.01 to 0.1%) within its sample. The chain has TRBV11-1 and TRBJ2-3; TRBD2 matches 9 bases. J was trimmed by 3 bases and V by 3 bases; bases with no gene match: 7. In germline, CDR1 is SGHAT, CDR2 FQDESV (reference sequence). The CDR3 has 16 amino acids. CDR3 protein: CASSFSLAGLTDTQYF. CDR3 DNA: TGTGCCAGCAGCTTTTCTCTAGCGGGATTGACAGATACGCAGTATTTT.

This chain joins TRBV7-3 and TRBJ2-3; no clear D gene. This CDR3 has 15 residues. Trimming shortened V by 2 bases and J by 0 bases, and 9 bases separated the two germline ends. Germline CDR1 is SGHTA and CDR2 is FQGTGA. This CDR3 is CASSLRLLSTDTQYF. DNA for the CDR3: TGTGCCAGCAGCTTACGACTCCTTAGCACAGATACGCAGTATTTT.

This clonotype qualifies as medium-sized. The rearrangement links TRBV20-1 to TRBJ2-5, with 9 bases that match TRBD2. With V trimmed by 6 bases and J by 8 bases, 16 bases remained unmatched. Germline values: CDR1 DFQATT, CDR2 SNEGSKA (reference sequence). This CDR3 has 15 amino acids. In DNA form, the CDR3 reads TGCAGTGCCCACGGGATAGCGGGAGTTTTGCCTACCCAGTACTTC. Its protein is CSAHGIAGVLPTQYF.

This clonotype is deemed medium-sized. The rearrangement joins TRBV19 to TRBJ2-1; D gene unclear. Germline V gives CDR1 LNHDA, CDR2 SQIVND (reference sequence). CDR3 length: 13 residues. Trimming stripped 2 bases from V and 2 bases from J, with 4 bases between. CDR3 bases: TGTGCCAGTAGTATATCGACCTACAATGAGCAGTTCTTC. This codes for CASSISTYNEQFF.

By frequency in the sample, this clonotype is medium-sized. This chain uses TRBV6-6 with TRBJ1-2; D may be TRBD1 (5 bases). The CDR3 has 14 residues. Germline V lookup: CDR1 MNHNY, CDR2 SVGAGI (reference sequence). V lost 3 bases and J 4 bases, leaving 12 bases between the germline ends. CDR3 DNA sequence: TGTGCCAGCAGTTATTCGACAGTCACCTATGGCTACACCTTC. Translation gives CASSYSTVTYGYTF.

With regard to this clonotype: A much more abundant neighbour one base away suggests this may be a read error. The J gene is TRBJ2-7, the V gene TRBV6-5; the match to TRBD2 covers 12 bases. V shed 5 bases, J shed 3 bases, and the junction held 8 bases outside the gene matches. The CDR3 covers 16 residues. Germline assignment: CDR1 MNHEY and CDR2 SVGAGI. CDR3 sequence: CASSILAGGLLYEQYF. The CDR3, as DNA: TGTGCCAGCAGTATCCTAGCGGGAGGGCTTCTCTACGAGCAGTACTTC.

This clonotype has only a few counts. The chain recombines TRBV10-3 with TRBJ2-3, with TRBD1 identical over 8 bases. CDR3 length: 15 amino acids. Per germline, CDR1 ENHRY and CDR2 SYGVKD. Germline trimming cut 2 bases from V and 2 bases from J; bases unmatched to any gene: 3. This CDR3 is CAISERQGATDTQYF. The CDR3 region has the DNA TGTGCCATCAGTGAGAGGCAGGGGGCCACAGATACGCAGTATTTT.

Only a few counts were recorded for this clonotype. The rearrangement links TRBV5-1 to TRBJ2-3; 8 positions agree with TRBD2. After removal of 0 bases from V and 2 bases from J, the junction contained 5 bases not matched to a gene. The CDR3 is made up of 16 amino acids. CDR1 SGHRS and CDR2 YFSETQ come from the germline V gene. CDR3 DNA sequence: TGCGCCAGCAGCTTGGCCGGGACTAGTGACACAGATACGCAGTATTTT. Protein: CASSLAGTSDTDTQYF. Filled out from reference TRBV5-1 and TRBJ2-3, the complete variable domain reads KAGVTQTPRYLIKTRGQQVTLSCSPISGHRSVSWYQQTPGQGLQFLFEYFSETQRNKGNFPGRFSGRQFSNSRSEMNVSTLELGDSALYLCASSLAGTSDTDTQYFGPGTRLTVL.

This clonotype is medium-sized within its sample. The rearrangement links TRBV5-5 to TRBJ1-5; D remains unclear. Germline V gives CDR1 SGHKS, CDR2 YYEKEE (reference sequence). The CDR3 consists of 15 residues. The V gene lost 0 bases and the J gene lost 3 bases, with 10 bases spanning the gap. The CDR3 coding sequence is TGTGCCAGCAGCTTGGGAAGAAATACCAATCAGCCCCAGCATTTT. Its protein product is CASSLGRNTNQPQHF.